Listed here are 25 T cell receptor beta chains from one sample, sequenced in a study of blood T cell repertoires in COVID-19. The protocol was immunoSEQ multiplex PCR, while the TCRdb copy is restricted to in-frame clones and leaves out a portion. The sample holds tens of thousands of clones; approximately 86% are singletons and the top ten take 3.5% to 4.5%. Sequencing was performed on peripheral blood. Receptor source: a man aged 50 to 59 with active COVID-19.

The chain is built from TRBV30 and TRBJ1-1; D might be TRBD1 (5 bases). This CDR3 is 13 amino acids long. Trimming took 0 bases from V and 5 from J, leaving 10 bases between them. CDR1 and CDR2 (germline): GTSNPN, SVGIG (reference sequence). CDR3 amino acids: CAWSVLGGTEAFF. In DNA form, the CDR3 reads TGTGCCTGGAGTGTACTTGGGGGGACTGAAGCTTTCTTT.

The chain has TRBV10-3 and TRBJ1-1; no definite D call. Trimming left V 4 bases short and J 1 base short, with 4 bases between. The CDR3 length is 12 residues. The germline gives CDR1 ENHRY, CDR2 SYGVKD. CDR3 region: CAISGANTEAFF. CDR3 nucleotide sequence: TGTGCCATCAGTGGAGCGAACACTGAAGCTTTCTTT.

CDR3 DNA sequence: TGTGCCAGCAGCCGGAGGGGGGGGGACTATGGCTACACCTTC. It specifies CASSRRGGDYGYTF. The chain couples TRBV3-1 (or the pseudogene TRBV3-2) to TRBJ1-2, with D possibly TRBD1 on 6 matching bases. CDR1 LGHDT and CDR2 YNNKEL come from the germline V gene (reference sequence). The CDR3 is 14 residues long. Trimming removed 4 bases at V and 3 bases at J, with 12 bases between.

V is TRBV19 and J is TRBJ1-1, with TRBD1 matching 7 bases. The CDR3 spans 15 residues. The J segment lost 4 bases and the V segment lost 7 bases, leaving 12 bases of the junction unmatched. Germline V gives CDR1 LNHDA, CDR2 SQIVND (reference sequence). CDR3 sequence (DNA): TGTGCCAGTACACCACCAGGGGGTTGGGGCACTGAAGCTTTCTTT. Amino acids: CASTPPGGWGTEAFF.

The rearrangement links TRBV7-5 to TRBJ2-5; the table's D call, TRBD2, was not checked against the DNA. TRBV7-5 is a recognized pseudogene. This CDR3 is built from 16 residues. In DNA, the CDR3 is TGTGCCAGAAGCTTAGTTGGGGAGGACATCTGGGAGACCCAGTACTTC. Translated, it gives CARSLVGEDIWETQYF.

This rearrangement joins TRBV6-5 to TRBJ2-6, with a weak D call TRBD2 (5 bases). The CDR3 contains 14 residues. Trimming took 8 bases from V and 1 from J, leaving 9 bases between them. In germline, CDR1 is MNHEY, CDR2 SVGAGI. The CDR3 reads CASAGSSGANVLTF. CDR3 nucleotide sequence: TGTGCCAGCGCGGGTTCGTCTGGGGCCAACGTCCTGACTTTC.

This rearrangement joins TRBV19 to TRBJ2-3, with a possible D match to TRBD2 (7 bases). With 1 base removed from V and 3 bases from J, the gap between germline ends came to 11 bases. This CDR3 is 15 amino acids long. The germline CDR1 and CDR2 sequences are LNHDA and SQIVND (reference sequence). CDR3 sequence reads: CASSIVEGGTDTQYF. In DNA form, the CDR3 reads TGTGCCAGTAGTATAGTTGAGGGGGGGACAGATACGCAGTATTTT.

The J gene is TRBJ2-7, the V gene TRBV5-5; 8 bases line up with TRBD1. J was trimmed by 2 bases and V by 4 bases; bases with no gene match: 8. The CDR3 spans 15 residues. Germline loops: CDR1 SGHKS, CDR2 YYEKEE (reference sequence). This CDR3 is CASSIGQGGTYEQYF. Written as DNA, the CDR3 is TGTGCCAGCAGCATAGGACAGGGCGGCACCTACGAGCAGTACTTC.

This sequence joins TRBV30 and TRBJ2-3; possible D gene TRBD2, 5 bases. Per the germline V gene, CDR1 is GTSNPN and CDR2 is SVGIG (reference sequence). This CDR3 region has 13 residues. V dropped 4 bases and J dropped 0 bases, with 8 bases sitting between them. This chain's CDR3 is CAWTRESTDTQYF. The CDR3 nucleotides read TGTGCCTGGACGAGGGAAAGCACAGATACGCAGTATTTT. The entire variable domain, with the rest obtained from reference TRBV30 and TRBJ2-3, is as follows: SQTIHQWPATLVQPVGSPLSLECTVEGTSNPNLYWYRQAAGRGLQLLFYSVGIGQISSEVPQNLSASRPQDRQFILSSKKLLLSDSGFYLCAWTRESTDTQYFGPGTRLTVL.

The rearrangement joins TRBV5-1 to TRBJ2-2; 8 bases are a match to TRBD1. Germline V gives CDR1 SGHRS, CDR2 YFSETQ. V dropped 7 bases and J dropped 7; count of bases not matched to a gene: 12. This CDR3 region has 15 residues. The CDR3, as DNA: TGCGCCAGCCGCATGGAGACAGGGGTTAGCGGGGAGCTGTTTTTT. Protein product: CASRMETGVSGELFF.

The CDR3 sequence is CASSLVSVNEQFF. Written as DNA, the CDR3 is TGTGCCAGCAGCTTAGTGTCAGTAAATGAGCAGTTCTTC. This chain links TRBV7-2 with TRBJ2-1; D is undetermined. V was cut by 1 base and J by 7 bases, with 8 bases left in between. The CDR3 is 13 amino acids. Germline assignment: CDR1 SGHTA and CDR2 FQGNSA.

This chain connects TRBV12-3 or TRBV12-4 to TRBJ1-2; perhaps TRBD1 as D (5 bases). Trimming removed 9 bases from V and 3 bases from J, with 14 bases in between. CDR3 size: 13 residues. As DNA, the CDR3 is TGTGCCAGTAGCTACCGGGGGGACTATGGCTACACCTTC. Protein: CASSYRGDYGYTF.

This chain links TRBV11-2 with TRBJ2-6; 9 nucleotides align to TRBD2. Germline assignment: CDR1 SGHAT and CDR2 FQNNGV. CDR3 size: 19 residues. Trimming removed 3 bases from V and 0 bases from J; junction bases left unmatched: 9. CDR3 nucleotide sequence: TGTGCCAGCAGCTTTGGAGCGGGGGGTCCCTCCTCTGGGGCCAACGTCCTGACTTTC. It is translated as CASSFGAGGPSSGANVLTF.

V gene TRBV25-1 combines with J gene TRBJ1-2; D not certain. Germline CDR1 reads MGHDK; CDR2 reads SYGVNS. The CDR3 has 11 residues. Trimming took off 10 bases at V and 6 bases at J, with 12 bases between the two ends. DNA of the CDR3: TGTGCCACCTCCCTAGGAGATGGCTACACCTTC. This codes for CATSLGDGYTF.

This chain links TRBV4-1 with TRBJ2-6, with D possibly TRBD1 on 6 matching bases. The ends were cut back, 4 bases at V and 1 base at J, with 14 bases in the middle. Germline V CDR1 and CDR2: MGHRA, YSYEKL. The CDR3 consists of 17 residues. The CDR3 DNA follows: TGCGCCAGCAGCCCACCACAGGGCCGATCTGGGGCCAACGTCCTGACTTTC. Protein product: CASSPPQGRSGANVLTF.

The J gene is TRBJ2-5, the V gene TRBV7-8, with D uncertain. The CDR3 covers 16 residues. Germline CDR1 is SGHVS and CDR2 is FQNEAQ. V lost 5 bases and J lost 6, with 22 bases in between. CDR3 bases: TGTGCCAGCAGCGACGCCAGGAACACGGAATCCAAGACCCAGTACTTC. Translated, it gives CASSDARNTESKTQYF.

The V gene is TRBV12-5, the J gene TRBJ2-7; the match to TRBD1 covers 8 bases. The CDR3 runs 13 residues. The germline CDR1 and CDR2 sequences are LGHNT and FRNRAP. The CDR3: CAALIRQGWEQYF. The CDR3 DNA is TGTGCAGCCCTAATCCGACAGGGGTGGGAGCAGTACTTC.

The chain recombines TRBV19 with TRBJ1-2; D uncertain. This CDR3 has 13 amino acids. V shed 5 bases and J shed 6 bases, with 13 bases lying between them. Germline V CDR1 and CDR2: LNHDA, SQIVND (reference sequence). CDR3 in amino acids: CASSSGITHGYTF. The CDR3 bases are TGTGCCAGTAGTTCCGGGATTACCCATGGCTACACCTTC.

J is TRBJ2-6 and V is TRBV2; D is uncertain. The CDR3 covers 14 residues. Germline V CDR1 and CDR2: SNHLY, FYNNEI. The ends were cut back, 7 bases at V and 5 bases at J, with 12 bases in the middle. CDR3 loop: CASKISRRANVLTF. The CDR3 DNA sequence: TGTGCCAGCAAAATTTCCAGGAGGGCCAACGTCCTGACTTTC.

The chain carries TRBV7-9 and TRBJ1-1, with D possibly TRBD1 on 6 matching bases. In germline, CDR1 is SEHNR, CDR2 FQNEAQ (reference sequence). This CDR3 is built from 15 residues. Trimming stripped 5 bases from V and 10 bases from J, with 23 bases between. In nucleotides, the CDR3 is TGTGCCAGCAGCCTGGGACCAAACAGGGTGCTGGGAGCTTTCTTT. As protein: CASSLGPNRVLGAFF.

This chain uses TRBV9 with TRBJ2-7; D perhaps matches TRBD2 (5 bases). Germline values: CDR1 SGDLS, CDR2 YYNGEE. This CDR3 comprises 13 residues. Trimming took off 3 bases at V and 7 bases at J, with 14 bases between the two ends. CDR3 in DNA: TGTGCCAGCAGCGGCGGACTGTCTGGGGAGCAGTACTTC. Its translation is CASSGGLSGEQYF.

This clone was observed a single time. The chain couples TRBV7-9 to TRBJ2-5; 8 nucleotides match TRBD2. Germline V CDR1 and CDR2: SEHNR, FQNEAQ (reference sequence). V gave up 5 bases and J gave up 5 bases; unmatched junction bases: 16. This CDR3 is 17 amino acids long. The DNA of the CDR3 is TGTGCCAGCAGCCCACCAGGCTTCGGGGGGGCCGAGGAGACCCAGTACTTC. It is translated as CASSPPGFGGAEETQYF.

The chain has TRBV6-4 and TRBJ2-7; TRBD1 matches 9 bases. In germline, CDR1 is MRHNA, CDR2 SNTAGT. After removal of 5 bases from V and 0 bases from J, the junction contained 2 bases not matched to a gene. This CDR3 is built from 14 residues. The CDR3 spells CASSPDRGSYEQYF. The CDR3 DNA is TGTGCCAGCAGTCCGGACAGGGGCTCCTACGAGCAGTACTTC.

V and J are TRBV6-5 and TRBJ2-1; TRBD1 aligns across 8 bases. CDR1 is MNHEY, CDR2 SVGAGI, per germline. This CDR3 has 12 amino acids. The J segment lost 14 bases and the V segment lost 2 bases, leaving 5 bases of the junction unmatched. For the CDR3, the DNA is TGTGCCAGCAGTTACAAGGCGGGACAGGAGTTCTTC. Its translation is CASSYKAGQEFF.

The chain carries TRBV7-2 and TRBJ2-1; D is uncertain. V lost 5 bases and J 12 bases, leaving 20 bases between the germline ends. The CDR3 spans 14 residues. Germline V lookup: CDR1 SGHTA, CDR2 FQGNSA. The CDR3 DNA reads TGTGCCAGCAGCGCAGCGAGGTCTACAATGAGGCAGTTCTTC. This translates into CASSAARSTMRQFF.